This T cell receptor beta chain was identified during a study of blood T cells in healthy people across ages. CDR3 length: 17 residues. Trimming took 4 bases from V and 0 from J, leaving 16 bases between them. CDR1 LNHNV and CDR2 YYDKDF come from the germline V gene (reference sequence). This clonotype has ten or more counts. Its cognate antigen is unknown. Sample-barcoded 5' priming and a J-beta primer mix drove a second PCR of roughly 7 to 11 cycles. With 12 random nucleotides, a template-switch adaptor tagged each individual cDNA molecule. TCRdb processed the 5' RACE reads anew with MiXCR; each CDR3 protein has one entry. The profile shows hundreds of thousands of distinct CDR3 sequences, around 52% of them singletons. General study findings and limits: Among T cells, TCR beta diversity per million cells dropped roughly linearly as age rose. Both higher diversity and more naive CD4+ cells marked long-lived donors when set against aged donors.

Sequencing input: blood. The rearrangement uses TRBV15 and TRBJ1-5, with no clear D. The TCR comes from an elderly woman in good health. DNA for the CDR3: TGTGCCACCAGCATTGGGAGGGCCGGGTATAGCAATCAGCCCCAGCATTTT. Translation gives CATSIGRAGYSNQPQHF.